What follows are 8 T cell receptor beta chains derived from one specimen sequenced in a study of cytomegalovirus exposure and HLA in healthy donors. The PCR had 60 Vbeta and 13 Jbeta primers. Sequenced by immunoSEQ multiplex PCR; TCRdb stores in-frame clones only, minus some. This sample has 150,000 to 170,000 clones, with 60% to 80% found just once. Sequenced material: PBMCs. These TCRs come from a man in his thirties or forties in good health and CMV-seropositive.

V and J are TRBV2 and TRBJ1-2, with TRBD1 as a possible D gene (6 bases). Germline V CDR1 and CDR2: SNHLY, FYNNEI. The CDR3 totals 13 residues. CDR3 region: CASWTVSDYGYTF. DNA for the CDR3: TGTGCGAGCTGGACAGTCTCTGACTATGGCTACACCTTC.

The chain combines TRBV18 with TRBJ1-5; perhaps TRBD1 as D (5 bases). Trimming took off 4 bases at V and 7 bases at J, with 14 bases between the two ends. The CDR3 is 14 amino acids. CDR1 and CDR2 from the germline V gene are KGHSH and LQKENI. DNA of the CDR3: TGTGCCAGCTCACAACAGGAGGGTGTACAGCCCCAGCATTTT. Amino acid sequence: CASSQQEGVQPQHF. Variable domain in full (rest from reference TRBV18 and TRBJ1-5): NAGVMQNPRHLVRRRGQEARLRCSPMKGHSHVYWYRQLPEEGLKFMVYLQKENIIDESGMPKERFSAEFPKEGPSILRIQQVVRGDSAAYFCASSQQEGVQPQHFGDGTRLSIL.

The CDR3 nucleotides read TGCAGCGCCACAATCAACATGAACACTGAAGCTTTCTTT. It is translated as CSATINMNTEAFF. The chain carries TRBV29-1 and TRBJ1-1; D gene uncertain. The germline CDR1 and CDR2 sequences are SQVTM and ANQGSEA. The CDR3 sequence is 13 residues long. V lost 7 bases and J 0 bases, leaving 12 bases between the germline ends.

The V call is TRBV7-9, the J call TRBJ2-2, with D possibly being TRBD2 (5 bases). The CDR3 is 16 amino acids. V gave up 5 bases and J gave up 5 bases, with 18 bases separating them. Germline values: CDR1 SEHNR, CDR2 FQNEAQ (reference sequence). CDR3 DNA: TGTGCCAGCAGCCCCCCGGCGCGGAGGTCAACCGGGGAGCTGTTTTTT. Encoded protein: CASSPPARRSTGELFF. The whole variable domain, remainder taken from reference TRBV7-9 and TRBJ2-2, is DTGVSQNPRHKITKRGQNVTFRCDPISEHNRLYWYRQTLGQGPEFLTYFQNEAQLEKSRLLSDRFSAERPKGSFSTLEIQRTEQGDSAMYLCASSPPARRSTGELFFGEGSRLTVL.

The chain employs TRBV29-1 and TRBJ2-5; D might be TRBD1 (6 bases). This CDR3 has 12 amino acids. From germline, CDR1 is SQVTM and CDR2 ANQGSEA. The V gene lost 4 bases and the J gene lost 2 bases, with 8 bases spanning the gap. CDR3 nucleotides: TGCAGCGTTGGACAGGAGCAAGAGACCCAGTACTTC. Its translation: CSVGQEQETQYF.

This clone was picked up a small number of times. The V and J genes are TRBV7-3 and TRBJ2-2; the match to TRBD2 covers 12 bases. After removal of 4 bases from V and 7 bases from J, the junction contained 7 bases not matched to a gene. Looked up from germline, CDR1 is SGHTA and CDR2 is FQGTGA. The CDR3 consists of 16 residues. CDR3 in amino acids: CASSSPTSGSFGELFF. The CDR3 coding sequence is TGTGCCAGCAGCTCTCCGACTAGCGGGAGTTTCGGGGAGCTGTTTTTT.

This chain connects TRBV2 to TRBJ1-1; 10 bases fit TRBD1. J lost 5 bases, V lost 5 bases, and 11 bases had no gene match. From germline, CDR1 is SNHLY and CDR2 FYNNEI. The CDR3 contains 16 residues. CDR3 region: CASSSGQGRLGTEAFF. CDR3 sequence (DNA): TGTGCCAGCAGTTCGGGACAGGGGAGACTGGGTACTGAAGCTTTCTTT.

This clone was counted once. V gene TRBV9 combines with J gene TRBJ1-6; no clear D. The V gene lost 3 bases and the J gene lost 3 bases, with 4 bases spanning the gap. Germline values: CDR1 SGDLS, CDR2 YYNGEE. The CDR3 spans 13 residues. The CDR3 protein is CASSGDYNSPLHF. The CDR3 DNA reads as TGTGCCAGCAGCGGAGACTATAATTCACCCCTCCACTTT. The whole variable domain, filled in from reference TRBV9 and TRBJ1-6, reads DSGVTQTPKHLITATGQRVTLRCSPRSGDLSVYWYQQSLDQGLQFLIQYYNGEERAKGNILERFSAQQFPDLHSELNLSSLELGDSALYFCASSGDYNSPLHFGNGTRLTVT.